The present TCR beta chain was sequenced within a study of identical twins (dated by TCRdb to 2016 to 2017). Background on the whole study: TCR alpha and beta repertoires from monozygotic twins, unrelated adults of various ages and cord blood were deep-sequenced to test whether fetal clonotypes persist. Replicate twin experiments were performed at different times using different library preparation protocols to rule out contamination.

General findings and caveats noted by the study authors: In monozygotic twins, out-of-frame TCR alpha sharing was systematically underestimated by recombination models, although the models agreed with sharing between unrelated individuals. Because the same donors could not be followed over many years, the conclusions depended on cross-sectional statistical analysis. Abundant cord blood beta clonotypes carried fewer insertions; young adult naive repertoires showed a weaker similar trend, while memory repertoires showed none. Invariant T cells such as MAIT and iNKT could partly confound zero-insertion analyses, though diverse VJ usage argued against this for most clonotypes. Compared with coincidental sharing between unrelated individuals, out-of-frame TCR alpha sequences shared between twins had an excess of sequences with low generation probability. A weaker excess of twin sharing was found in beta out-of-frame sequences because the signal-to-noise ratio was lowered by fewer shared sequences.

This clonotype was seen more than once but under ten times. This receptor's antigen is unknown. No much larger clonotype is one base removed from it; base qualities were not supplied. Every donor was a healthy Caucasian. Three pairs of female monozygotic twins, all aged roughly 18 to 29 years, were included in the twin cohort. Using Miltenyi CD45RO+ enrichment and human naive T-cell isolation kits, memory (CD45RO+) and naive T cells were isolated from PBMC. To prepare the library, 5' RACE was applied. The sequencer was an Illumina HiSeq 2000. A universal primer binding site was introduced by template switching, and a unique molecular identifier was present in the final cDNA, enabling accurate counting of TCR cDNA molecules. First-strand cDNA for TCR alpha and beta chains was synthesized from specific primers in the conserved constant-segment region. To control for contamination, every cDNA library carried two barcodes: a SMART-Mk sample barcode plus Illumina barcodes. TruSeq adapter sequences and Illumina sample barcodes were added in two successive PCR steps. Sequencing of the TCR alpha and beta cDNA libraries was done on the Illumina HiSeq platform using custom primers. The original methods were these. MiGEC processed the raw reads to extract unique molecular identifiers, while MiXCR was used to determine the CDR3 positions. Recombination models were inferred per individual with the repgenHMM and IGoR tools using an EM algorithm. The tcR package in R was used for shared clonotype analysis, with sharing normalized by the product of cloneset sizes. To study raw recombination without the effects of thymic and clonal selection, out-of-frame nonproductive sequences were analyzed. The public reads were run again by TCRdb, first through fastp at Q25 and then through MiXCR, and only productive beta chains were kept. Merged by CDR3 protein, the rows form single entries marked with the most common genes and DNA. The V and J calls come from TCRdb's annotation, not from the publication. In this sample the table shows under 300,000 distinct CDR3 sequences, about 12% of which occur a single time. The ten largest make up about 4% of the sample.

Counted from cysteine to phenylalanine, this CDR3 has 14 amino acids. Kept here is only the CDR3 DNA, which spans 42 bases and is read in frame from base 1. Trimming takes 1 base from V and 6 bases from J, and the germline ends sit 10 bases apart. The germline V gene supplies CDR1 LGHNA and CDR2 YSLEER. The sample was also linked to a second study, of yellow fever vaccine responses in identical twins. Per the second study: The T cell response to vaccination in identical twins was reported by the authors to appear partly convergent and partly personalized. In the study, vaccine-responding T cell clones were precisely tracked in identical twins.

Recombination linked TRBV4-3 to TRBJ2-1, with the D gene call left open. This sequence was found in a woman in her late teens or twenties in good health. Input material: memory (CD45RO+) T cells sorted from blood. In the paper's terms, the cell subset or site label means: CD45RO+ enriched T cells. The CDR3 protein is CASSQGPSANEQFF. The bases read TGCGCCAGCAGCCAAGGCCCTAGTGCCAATGAGCAGTTCTTC.